A selection of T cell receptor beta chains follows, all from one sample in a study of blood T cell repertoires in COVID-19. The repertoire was sequenced with immunoSEQ multiplex PCR; TCRdb's copy has only in-frame clones and lacks some. Of 150,000 to 200,000 clones listed, about 81% are singletons. The sequencing sample was made of peripheral blood. The receptor source for this set is a human donor in a cohort sampled during active COVID-19. CDR3s include the opening cysteine and the closing phenylalanine or tryptophan. A D gene is named only where the DNA matches it firmly. Clone size appears in some rows only: once, few, many, or a class for an expanded clone.

v_gene	j_gene	d_gene	abundance	CDR3aa	CDR3nt
TRBV30	TRBJ2-1	.	.	CAWSVDRTKYNEQFF	TGTGCCTGGAGTGTCGACAGGACCAAATACAATGAGCAGTTCTTC
TRBV6-2/TRBV6-3	TRBJ2-1	TRBD2	.	CASSPSGRVGEQFF	TGTGCCAGCAGTCCGAGCGGGAGGGTGGGTGAGCAGTTCTTC
TRBV2	TRBJ1-1	.	.	CASREQGGMNTEAFF	TGTGCCAGCAGGGAACAGGGCGGGATGAACACTGAAGCTTTCTTT
TRBV11-2	TRBJ2-5	TRBD2	few	CASSSTSGVRTQYF	TGTGCCAGCAGCTCGACTAGCGGGGTGCGGACCCAGTACTTC
TRBV12-5	TRBJ2-7	TRBD2	once	CASSLAESSYEQYF	TGTGCTAGTTCACTAGCGGAGAGCTCCTACGAGCAGTACTTC
TRBV12-3/TRBV12-4	TRBJ2-7	.	.	CASSLYRVYEQYF	TGTGCCAGCAGTTTATACAGGGTCTACGAGCAGTACTTC
TRBV7-9	TRBJ2-3	TRBD2	.	CASSLPSGVFQYF	TGTGCCAGCAGCTTACCTAGCGGGGTGTTTCAGTATTTT
TRBV19	TRBJ2-1	.	.	CASSDSDSYNEQFF	TGTGCCAGTAGTGACAGTGACTCCTACAATGAGCAGTTCTTC
TRBV28	TRBJ2-3	.	.	CASSFRGGSAGRYF	TGTGCCAGCAGTTTCCGGGGTGGCAGCGCGGGGCGGTATTTT
TRBV3-1/TRBV3-2	TRBJ1-3	.	.	CASRGAGRENTIYF	TGTGCCAGCAGGGGCGCAGGGCGAGAAAACACCATATATTTT
TRBV19	TRBJ1-5	TRBD1	.	CASSVDRGVGQPQHF	TGTGCCAGTAGTGTTGACAGGGGAGTCGGACAGCCCCAGCATTTT
TRBV19	TRBJ2-3	TRBD1	.	CASRDRGPPDTQYF	TGTGCCAGCCGGGACAGGGGTCCGCCAGATACGCAGTATTTT
TRBV5-1	TRBJ1-3	.	few	CASSLAGYGNTIYF	TGCGCCAGCAGCTTGGCAGGGTACGGAAACACCATATATTTT
TRBV10-3	TRBJ2-2	TRBD2	.	CAITPQGGGELFF	TGTGCCATCACCCCGCAGGGAGGGGGGGAGCTGTTTTTT
TRBV29-1	TRBJ1-2	.	.	CSVEDRYGYTF	TGCAGCGTTGAAGACAGATATGGCTACACCTTC
TRBV7-9	TRBJ2-7	.	.	CASRSGNEQYF	TGTGCCAGCAGATCAGGGAACGAGCAGTACTTC
TRBV28	TRBJ2-1	.	.	CASSLFRGAQNEQFF	TGTGCCAGCAGTTTGTTTAGGGGCGCCCAAAATGAGCAGTTCTTC
TRBV3-1/TRBV3-2	TRBJ2-3	.	.	CASSLRGSSTDTQYF	TGTGCCAGCAGCCTCCGGGGGTCTAGCACAGATACGCAGTATTTT
TRBV6-5	TRBJ2-7	.	.	CASELQVGDYEQYF	TGTGCCAGCGAGTTACAGGTCGGTGACTACGAGCAGTACTTC
TRBV10-3	TRBJ1-2	.	.	CAISPTGANYGYTF	TGTGCCATCAGTCCCACGGGGGCTAACTATGGCTACACCTTC
TRBV9	TRBJ2-1	.	.	CASSGTANEQFF	TGTGCCAGCAGCGGGACAGCCAATGAGCAGTTCTTC
TRBV4-3	TRBJ2-7	.	.	CASSQAATYYEQYF	TGCGCCAGCAGCCAAGCCGCCACCTACTACGAGCAGTACTTC
TRBV28	TRBJ2-3	.	.	CASSLGGATSDTQYF	TGTGCCAGCAGTTTAGGGGGGGCGACGTCAGATACGCAGTATTTT
TRBV29-1	TRBJ2-1	TRBD2	.	CSVPRGGNEQFF	TGCAGCGTCCCCCGGGGGGGGAATGAGCAGTTCTTC
TRBV2	TRBJ2-2	.	.	CASSDRDKNTGELFF	TGTGCCAGCAGCGACCGGGACAAGAACACCGGGGAGCTGTTTTTT
TRBV29-1	TRBJ2-7	TRBD1	.	CSVVDRGQHEQYF	TGCAGCGTTGTGGACAGGGGGCAACACGAGCAGTACTTC
TRBV11-2	TRBJ2-5	.	.	CASSAGGETQYF	TGTGCCAGCAGCGCCGGTGGAGAGACCCAGTACTTC
TRBV4-1	TRBJ1-2	TRBD1	.	CASSQEDSGGYGYTF	TGCGCCAGCAGCCAAGAGGACTCAGGGGGGTATGGCTACACCTTC
TRBV9	TRBJ2-3	TRBD1	.	CASSVGDRSSTDTQYF	TGTGCCAGCAGCGTAGGGGACAGGTCTAGCACAGATACGCAGTATTTT
TRBV7-6	TRBJ2-1	.	once	CASSLAGENLLLEQFF	TGTGCCAGCAGCTTAGCGGGAGAGAACCTGTTACTTGAGCAGTTCTTC
TRBV10-3	TRBJ1-2	.	once	CAISEPGLRGGVYGYTF	TGTGCCATCAGTGAGCCGGGACTCCGGGGTGGGGTCTATGGCTACACCTTC
TRBV28	TRBJ1-5	.	.	CASSSTARGIYQPQHF	TGTGCCAGCAGTTCGACTGCTAGGGGGATCTATCAGCCCCAGCATTTT
TRBV30	TRBJ1-4	.	.	CAWNDGSNEKLFF	TGTGCCTGGAATGACGGGTCCAATGAAAAACTGTTTTTT
TRBV11-2	TRBJ1-6	.	many	CASSHEPGANSPLHF	TGTGCCAGCAGCCATGAACCGGGAGCGAATTCACCCCTCCACTTT
TRBV29-1	TRBJ2-2	.	.	CSGYRDGGELFF	TGCAGCGGCTACAGGGATGGCGGGGAGCTGTTTTTT
TRBV5-1	TRBJ2-7	.	.	CASSLAREQYF	TGCGCCAGCAGCTTGGCGCGGGAGCAGTACTTC
TRBV24-1	TRBJ1-2	TRBD1	.	CATSGPDPGTGVYGYTF	TGTGCCACCAGTGGCCCGGACCCTGGGACAGGGGTCTATGGCTACACCTTC
TRBV10-3	TRBJ1-2	TRBD1	.	CATSADRENGYTF	TGTGCCACCTCTGCCGACAGGGAAAATGGCTACACCTTC
TRBV9	TRBJ2-2	TRBD2	.	CASSLGGSGRTGELFF	TGTGCCAGCAGCTTAGGTGGTAGCGGGAGGACCGGGGAGCTGTTTTTT
TRBV11-2	TRBJ2-2	.	once	CASSLTDTTGELFF	TGTGCCAGCAGCTTAACAGATACCACCGGGGAGCTGTTTTTT
TRBV7-6	TRBJ1-1	TRBD1	.	CASSFTEYGTGGVRGPTPEAFF	TGTGCCAGCAGCTTCACCGAATACGGGACAGGGGGCGTCCGGGGCCCGACCCCTGAAGCTTTCTTT
TRBV7-9	TRBJ2-1	TRBD1	.	CASRPRQGPNEQFF	TGTGCCAGCAGACCGAGACAGGGTCCAAATGAGCAGTTCTTC
TRBV4-3	TRBJ2-2	TRBD2	.	CASSQVSGGANTGELFF	TGCGCCAGCAGCCAAGTTAGCGGGGGGGCCAACACCGGGGAGCTGTTTTTT
TRBV7-9	TRBJ1-1	.	.	CASSLAGQGTPEAFF	TGTGCCAGCAGCTTAGCAGGTCAGGGGACGCCTGAAGCTTTCTTT
TRBV28	TRBJ2-1	TRBD2	.	CASSGSGSRHNEQFF	TGTGCCAGCAGCGGGAGCGGGAGTCGCCACAATGAGCAGTTCTTC
TRBV6-5	TRBJ1-2	.	once	CASSGYSGDAYGYTF	TGTGCCAGCAGCGGTTACTCAGGGGATGCCTATGGCTACACCTTC
TRBV6-5	TRBJ2-7	TRBD2	.	CASRGTSRYEQYF	TGTGCCAGCAGAGGGACTAGTCGCTACGAGCAGTACTTC
TRBV4-1	TRBJ2-7	.	.	CASSQSLGQYYEQYF	TGCGCCAGCAGCCAATCCTTAGGACAGTATTACGAGCAGTACTTC
TRBV28	TRBJ2-1	TRBD1	.	CASSLLPGQGKQWEQFF	TGTGCCAGCAGTTTGCTGCCGGGACAGGGGAAGCAATGGGAGCAGTTCTTC
TRBV10-3	TRBJ2-1	.	.	CAISETSWYLGGEQFF	TGTGCCATCAGTGAAACTAGCTGGTACCTAGGGGGCGAGCAGTTCTTC
TRBV6-1	TRBJ1-3	.	.	CASSESAGSFSGNTIYF	TGTGCCAGCAGTGAAAGTGCAGGGTCCTTCTCTGGAAACACCATATATTTT
TRBV7-9	TRBJ1-2	.	few	CASSLLGGGGVRFGGYTF	TGTGCCAGCAGCCTCCTCGGGGGCGGGGGCGTAAGATTCGGTGGCTACACCTTC
TRBV11-2	TRBJ1-2	.	.	CASSLGTGSLGYTF	TGTGCCAGCAGCTTAGGCACAGGGTCGCTTGGCTACACCTTC
TRBV7-7	TRBJ2-5	.	.	CASSPILTGKYQETQYF	TGTGCCAGCAGCCCCATCCTAACCGGGAAGTACCAAGAGACCCAGTACTTC
TRBV6-5	TRBJ2-1	TRBD2	once	CASLSTGTSANEQFF	TGTGCCAGCTTATCGACCGGGACTAGCGCAAATGAGCAGTTCTTC